The 19 T cell receptor beta chains presented below share a single source sample, sequenced in a study of blood T cell repertoires in COVID-19. Repertoires were generated with immunoSEQ multiplex PCR, while TCRdb's copy carries only in-frame clones and drops some. The sample includes about 240,000 clones, about nine tenths of them seen just once. The sample consisted of peripheral blood. These TCRs come from a man aged 60-69 years who had recovered from COVID-19.

CDR3 sequence: CASSEPGTGSLSDTQYF. DNA of the CDR3: TGTGCCAGCAGTGAGCCCGGGACAGGCTCCCTCTCAGATACGCAGTATTTT. The rearrangement joins TRBV25-1 to TRBJ2-3, with 8 nucleotides matching TRBD1. Germline values: CDR1 MGHDK, CDR2 SYGVNS. The CDR3 contains 17 residues. The trim removed 3 bases at V and 4 bases at J, leaving 12 bases unmatched.

The V gene is TRBV5-5, the J gene TRBJ1-2; TRBD1 is a possible D gene (6 bases). This CDR3 is built from 14 residues. Germline CDR1 and CDR2: SGHKS and YYEKEE (reference sequence). Trimming left V 3 bases short and J 7 bases short, with 16 bases between. The CDR3 DNA reads as TGTGCCAGCAGCTCGACAGGTGCATTTGGTGGCTACACCTTC. Amino acid sequence: CASSSTGAFGGYTF. Drawing the rest from reference TRBV5-5 and TRBJ1-2, the complete variable domain is DAGVTQSPTHLIKTRGQQVTLRCSPISGHKSVSWYQQVLGQGPQFIFQYYEKEERGRGNFPDRFSARQFPNYSSELNVNALLLGDSALYLCASSSTGAFGGYTFGSGTRLTVV.

This clone came up once. The J gene is TRBJ2-5, the V gene TRBV7-9; 8 bases line up with TRBD1. The J segment lost 5 bases and the V segment lost 7 bases, leaving 9 bases of the junction unmatched. This CDR3 has 14 residues. Germline CDR1 reads SEHNR; CDR2 reads FQNEAQ (reference sequence). The CDR3 DNA sequence: TGTGCCAGCAACAGCTTGACAGGGGCCGAGACCCAGTACTTC. Its translation is CASNSLTGAETQYF.

This chain connects TRBV5-1 to TRBJ2-7; a weak D match, TRBD2 (6 bases). Germline CDR1 SGHRS, CDR2 YFSETQ. V dropped 5 bases and J dropped 4 bases, with 16 bases sitting between them. The CDR3 sequence is 14 residues long. CDR3 DNA sequence: TGCGCCAGCAGTAGTCCGGGGGAAAGGTACGAGCAGTACGTC. Its protein product is CASSSPGERYEQYV.

This chain uses TRBV5-1 with TRBJ2-1, with 9 bases that match TRBD1. This CDR3 is 14 amino acids long. V trimming: 4 bases; J trimming: 7 bases; junction bases outside the gene matches: 6. Looked up from germline, CDR1 is SGHRS and CDR2 is YFSETQ. CDR3 sequence (DNA): TGCGCCAGCAGCCTGGGACAGGGTTTAAATGAGCAGTTCTTC. Translated: CASSLGQGLNEQFF.

The genes are TRBV19 and TRBJ1-5, with 7 bases matching TRBD1. CDR3 length: 13 residues. V lost 6 bases to trimming and J lost 13 bases; unmatched junction nucleotides: 12. The V gene's germline CDR1 is LNHDA and CDR2 SQIVND (reference sequence). CDR3 DNA: TGTGCCAGTAGCGGGGACAGCCCGTTCTTTCAGCATTTT. Protein sequence: CASSGDSPFFQHF.

DNA for the CDR3: TGTGCCAGCAGCCCCGGGACAGGGGGCTTGACGGGCGGGGCCAACGTCCTGACTTTC. Translating gives CASSPGTGGLTGGANVLTF. V usage is TRBV5-6 and J usage is TRBJ2-6; 12 bases align to TRBD1. The CDR3 spans 19 residues. V dropped 4 bases and J dropped 4; count of bases not matched to a gene: 12. Germline CDR1 SGHDT, CDR2 YYEEEE.

In its sample, this clone was seen a few times. The genes are TRBV18 and TRBJ2-7; 8 bases align to TRBD1. Germline CDR1 reads KGHSH; CDR2 reads LQKENI. V trimming: 3 bases; J trimming: 5 bases; junction bases outside the gene matches: 3. The CDR3 has 13 residues. For the CDR3, the DNA is TGTGCCAGCTCACCCCAGGGGGCCCACGAGCAGTACGTC. Residues: CASSPQGAHEQYV.

The V call is TRBV19, the J call TRBJ1-1; tentatively, D is TRBD1 (5 bases). V lost 9 bases and J 2 bases, leaving 13 bases between the germline ends. CDR1 LNHDA and CDR2 SQIVND come from the germline V gene (reference sequence). This CDR3 contains 13 residues. The CDR3 loop reads CASKGLINTEAFF. The CDR3 bases are TGTGCCAGCAAGGGACTGATTAACACTGAAGCTTTCTTT.

The chain couples TRBV6-5 to TRBJ1-5, with 9 bases that match TRBD1. Germline V gene lookup returns CDR1 MNHEY and CDR2 SVGAGI. V was pared by 6 bases and J by 3 bases, with 3 bases of the junction left unmatched. This CDR3 region has 14 residues. The CDR3: CASSTGGNNQPQHF. The DNA of the CDR3 is TGTGCCAGCAGCACAGGGGGCAACAATCAGCCCCAGCATTTT.

The chain links TRBV29-1 to TRBJ2-7; D is possibly TRBD2 (5 bases). The CDR3 length is 11 residues. Deletions cut 4 bases from V and 6 bases from J, with 10 bases between. Germline values: CDR1 SQVTM, CDR2 ANQGSEA. The CDR3 reads CSVGAGGEQYV. CDR3 coding DNA: TGCAGCGTTGGGGCCGGAGGCGAGCAGTACGTC.

The V gene is TRBV5-4, the J gene TRBJ2-3; 7 positions match TRBD1. The germline CDR1 and CDR2 sequences are SGHNT and YYREEE (reference sequence). Trimming took 5 bases from V and 3 from J; bases not matched to a gene: 12. The CDR3 runs 16 residues. CDR3 region: CASSRWTGPSTDTQYF. CDR3 coding DNA: TGTGCCAGCAGTCGTTGGACAGGACCTAGTACAGATACGCAGTATTTT. Supplemented by reference TRBV5-4 and TRBJ2-3, the full variable domain reads ETGVTQSPTHLIKTRGQQVTLRCSSQSGHNTVSWYQQALGQGPQFIFQYYREEENGRGNFPPRFSGLQFPNYSSELNVNALELDDSALYLCASSRWTGPSTDTQYFGPGTRLTVL.

The chain links TRBV7-6 to TRBJ2-2, with D tentatively TRBD1 (6 bases). This CDR3 contains 16 residues. The germline V gene has CDR1 SGHVS and CDR2 FNYEAQ. The V gene lost 5 bases and the J gene lost 2 bases, with 15 bases spanning the gap. The CDR3 loop is CASSQVTGRNTGELFF. The CDR3 region has the DNA TGTGCCAGCAGCCAGGTTACAGGGCGAAACACCGGGGAGCTGTTTTTT.

V usage is TRBV11-2 and J usage is TRBJ2-1; 10 bases map to TRBD2. The V and J ends lost 2 bases and 7 bases, in that order; junction bases with no gene match: 17. Germline lookup yields CDR1 SGHAT and CDR2 FQNNGV. The CDR3 is 19 residues long. CDR3: CASSLSGLAFRGGLNEQFF. The CDR3 DNA is TGTGCCAGCAGCTTATCGGGACTAGCGTTCCGAGGGGGTTTAAATGAGCAGTTCTTC. The full variable domain, with the rest looked up from reference TRBV11-2 and TRBJ2-1, is EAGVAQSPRYKIIEKRQSVAFWCNPISGHATLYWYQQILGQGPKLLIQFQNNGVVDDSQLPKDRFSAERLKGVDSTLKIQPAKLEDSAVYLCASSLSGLAFRGGLNEQFFGPGTRLTVL.

The V and J genes are TRBV28 and TRBJ2-3, with 11 bases matching TRBD2. CDR3 size: 15 residues. Germline V CDR1 and CDR2: MDHEN, SYDVKM. The trim removed 7 bases at V and 1 base at J, leaving 4 bases unmatched. Here the CDR3 DNA reads TGTGCCAGCACACTAGCGGGGGAGCGCACAGATACGCAGTATTTT. Translated: CASTLAGERTDTQYF.

CDR3 sequence reads: CASSQDPLAGGLVYEQFF. DNA for the CDR3: TGCGCCAGCAGCCAAGATCCCCTAGCGGGGGGGCTTGTCTATGAGCAGTTCTTC. The V and J genes are TRBV4-1 and TRBJ2-1, with 12 bases fitting TRBD2. Losses at the gene ends were 0 bases for V and 8 bases for J; bases not matched to a gene: 11. Germline-derived CDR1 and CDR2 are MGHRA and YSYEKL. CDR3 size: 18 residues.

The V call is TRBV7-8, the J call TRBJ1-2, with D hard to call. The V gene lost 0 bases and the J gene lost 4 bases, with 12 bases spanning the gap. Germline V gene data show CDR1 as SGHVS and CDR2 as FQNEAQ. The CDR3 loop spans 15 amino acids. In DNA, the CDR3 is TGTGCCAGCAGCTTAGCTGTCGGCCAGGCCTATGGCTACACCTTC. It yields the protein CASSLAVGQAYGYTF.

This chain links TRBV6-6 with TRBJ2-1; D perhaps matches TRBD1 (6 bases). The ends were cut back, 3 bases at V and 4 bases at J, with 10 bases in the middle. There are 14 residues in the CDR3. Per germline, CDR1 MNHNY and CDR2 SVGAGI (reference sequence). The CDR3 nucleotides are TGTGCCAGCAGTTATGAGGGGGTTTACAATGAGCAGTTCTTC. This translates into CASSYEGVYNEQFF.

J is TRBJ1-2 and V is TRBV19; D unresolved. The V and J ends lost 3 bases and 8 bases respectively, with 19 bases between them. The CDR3 sequence is 15 residues long. The germline V gene encodes CDR1 LNHDA and CDR2 SQIVND (reference sequence). The CDR3 protein is CASSITGSQVRGYTF. The CDR3 region has the DNA TGTGCCAGTAGTATTACCGGGTCCCAAGTTAGGGGCTACACCTTC.